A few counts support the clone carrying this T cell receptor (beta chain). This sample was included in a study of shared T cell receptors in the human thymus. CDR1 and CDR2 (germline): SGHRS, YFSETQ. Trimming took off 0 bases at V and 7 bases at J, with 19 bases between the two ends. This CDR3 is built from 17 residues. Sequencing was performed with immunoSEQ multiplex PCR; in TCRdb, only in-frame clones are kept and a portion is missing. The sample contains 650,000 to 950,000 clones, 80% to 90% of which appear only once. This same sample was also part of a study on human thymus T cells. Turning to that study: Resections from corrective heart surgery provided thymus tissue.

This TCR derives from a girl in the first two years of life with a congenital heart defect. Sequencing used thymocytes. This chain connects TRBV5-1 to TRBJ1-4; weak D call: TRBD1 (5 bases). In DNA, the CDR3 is TGCGCCAGCAGCTTGGGGTGGAGGGGTGGCAGGACTGAAAAACTGTTTTTT. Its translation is CASSLGWRGGRTEKLFF.